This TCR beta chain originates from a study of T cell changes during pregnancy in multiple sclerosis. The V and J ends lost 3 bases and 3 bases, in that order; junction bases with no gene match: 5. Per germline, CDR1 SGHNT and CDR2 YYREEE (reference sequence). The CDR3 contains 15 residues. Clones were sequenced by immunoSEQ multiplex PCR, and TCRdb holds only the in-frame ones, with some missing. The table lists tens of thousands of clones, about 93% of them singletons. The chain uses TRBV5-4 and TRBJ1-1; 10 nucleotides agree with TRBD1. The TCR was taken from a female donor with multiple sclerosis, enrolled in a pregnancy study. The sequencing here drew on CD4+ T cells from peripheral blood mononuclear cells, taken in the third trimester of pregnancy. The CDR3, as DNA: TGTGCCAGCAGCTCTGGGGACAGGGGTTACACTGAAGCTTTCTTT. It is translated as CASSSGDRGYTEAFF. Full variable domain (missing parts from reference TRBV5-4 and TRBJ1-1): ETGVTQSPTHLIKTRGQQVTLRCSSQSGHNTVSWYQQALGQGPQFIFQYYREEENGRGNFPPRFSGLQFPNYSSELNVNALELDDSALYLCASSSGDRGYTEAFFGQGTRLTVV.